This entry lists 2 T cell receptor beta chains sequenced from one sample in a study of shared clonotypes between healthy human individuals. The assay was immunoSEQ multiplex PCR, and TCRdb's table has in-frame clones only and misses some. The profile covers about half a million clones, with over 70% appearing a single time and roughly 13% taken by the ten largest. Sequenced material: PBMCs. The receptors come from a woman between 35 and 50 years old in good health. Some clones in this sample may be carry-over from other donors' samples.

The CDR3 coding sequence is TGTGCCAGCAGTTACTCGTCGGGGACCTTCTATGGCTACACCTTC. Translating gives CASSYSSGTFYGYTF. The chain couples TRBV6-6 to TRBJ1-2, with D possibly being TRBD1 (5 bases). This CDR3 has 15 residues. Per the germline V gene, CDR1 is MNHNY and CDR2 is SVGAGI (reference sequence). Trimming took 0 bases from V and 4 from J, leaving 12 bases between them.

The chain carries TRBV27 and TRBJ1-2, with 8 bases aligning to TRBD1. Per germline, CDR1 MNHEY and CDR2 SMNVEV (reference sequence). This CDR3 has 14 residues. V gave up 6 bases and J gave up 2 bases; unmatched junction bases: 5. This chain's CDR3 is CASRLGTGNYGYTF. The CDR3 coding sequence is TGTGCCAGCAGGCTCGGGACAGGCAACTATGGCTACACCTTC.